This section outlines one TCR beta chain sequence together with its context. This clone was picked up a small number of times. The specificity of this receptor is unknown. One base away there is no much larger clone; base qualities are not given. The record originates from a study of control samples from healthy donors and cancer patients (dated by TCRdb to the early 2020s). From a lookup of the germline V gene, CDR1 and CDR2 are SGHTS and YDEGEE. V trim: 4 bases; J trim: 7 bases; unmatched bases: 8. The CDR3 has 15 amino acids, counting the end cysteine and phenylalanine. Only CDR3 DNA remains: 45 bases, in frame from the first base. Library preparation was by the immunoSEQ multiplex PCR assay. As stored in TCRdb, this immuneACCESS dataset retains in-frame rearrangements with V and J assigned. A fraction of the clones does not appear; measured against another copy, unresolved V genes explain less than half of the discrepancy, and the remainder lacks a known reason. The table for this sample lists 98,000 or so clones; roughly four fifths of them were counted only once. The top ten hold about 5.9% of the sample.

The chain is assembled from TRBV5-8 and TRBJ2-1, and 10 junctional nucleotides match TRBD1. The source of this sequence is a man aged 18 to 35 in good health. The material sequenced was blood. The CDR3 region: CASSPFGTGVNEQFF. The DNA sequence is TGTGCCAGCAGCCCCTTCGGGACAGGGGTGAATGAGCAGTTCTTC. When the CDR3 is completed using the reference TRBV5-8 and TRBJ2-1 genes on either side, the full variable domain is EAGVTQSPTHLIKTRGQQATLRCSPISGHTSVYWYQQALGLGLQFLLWYDEGEERNRGNFPPRFSGRQFPNYSSELNVNALELEDSALYLCASSPFGTGVNEQFFGPGTRLTVL.